Listed below are T cell receptor beta chains from one sample, sequenced in a study of blood T cell repertoires in COVID-19. TCRdb keeps only in-frame clones here, not all; method: immunoSEQ multiplex PCR. This sample has 200,000 to 250,000 clones, with 86% found just once. The sample consisted of PBMCs or T cells enriched from blood (not recorded which). These TCRs come from a woman between 45 and 60 years old in a cohort exposed to, infected with or recovered from COVID-19 (not recorded which). Each CDR3 is given with its conserved first and last residue. D genes are given only for firm matches. Size tells how often a clone was seen (once, few, many) or the class of an expanded clone, and some rows leave it out.

clone_size j_call d_call v_call cdr3_nt cdr3_aa
NA TRBJ2-5 TRBD1 TRBV9 TGTGCCAGCAGCGTCGCCGGGACAGCTAAAGAGACCCAGTACTTC CASSVAGTAKETQYF
NA TRBJ2-1 NA TRBV5-1 TGCGCCAGCATGTGGGAGCCCTACAATGAGCAGTTCTTC CASMWEPYNEQFF
NA TRBJ1-6 TRBD1 TRBV5-1 TGCGCCAGCAGCTTACAGGGGTCGGGTTCACCCCTCCACTTT CASSLQGSGSPLHF
NA TRBJ1-6 TRBD1 TRBV5-1 TGCGCCAGCCCCGCACCGACGGGACAGGGGAGTCGGGGTAATTCACCCCTCCACTTT CASPAPTGQGSRGNSPLHF
NA TRBJ2-1 NA TRBV4-3 TGCGCCAGCAGCCGTCAGGCTCCGAATGAGCAGTTCTTC CASSRQAPNEQFF
NA TRBJ1-2 NA TRBV6-1 TGTGCCAGCAGTGAAGCTGCAGACTATGGCTACACCTTC CASSEAADYGYTF
NA TRBJ2-3 TRBD1 TRBV5-4 TGTGCCAGCAGCTTACTCGGGACAGGCACAGATACGCAGTATTTT CASSLLGTGTDTQYF
NA TRBJ2-1 NA TRBV6-5 TGTGCCAGCAGTTACTCGGTCGGCTCCGGGTACAATGAGCAGTTCTTC CASSYSVGSGYNEQFF
NA TRBJ1-5 TRBD1 TRBV30 TGTGCCTGGAGTCGGGGACAGGGCGGGAATCAGCCCCAGCATTTT CAWSRGQGGNQPQHF
NA TRBJ1-5 TRBD1 TRBV11-2 TGTGCCAGCAGCTTAGGCAGGGGGCTCCCTCAGCCCCAGCATTTT CASSLGRGLPQPQHF
NA TRBJ1-2 NA TRBV4-2 TGTGCCAGCAGCCAAGACGGGAAAGAAAGCTACACCTTC CASSQDGKESYTF
NA TRBJ1-4 NA TRBV25-1 TGTGCCAGCAGCGAGTACCAGGGTTCCACTAATGAAAAACTGTTTTTT CASSEYQGSTNEKLFF
NA TRBJ2-2 TRBD2 TRBV7-8 TGTGCCAGCAGCGAGCGGGGGGGGAATTCGAACACCGGGGAGCTGTTTTTT CASSERGGNSNTGELFF
NA TRBJ2-1 NA TRBV9 TGTGCCAGCAGCGTAGGGGGACAAAACTACAATGAGCAGTTCTTC CASSVGGQNYNEQFF
NA TRBJ1-4 NA TRBV28 TGTGCCAGCAGTTTGATGGGGGGAAATGAAAAACTGTTTTTT CASSLMGGNEKLFF
NA TRBJ1-1 NA TRBV7-6 TGTGCCAGCAGCCGAATGACAGGGAACACTGAAGCTTTCTTT CASSRMTGNTEAFF
NA TRBJ1-6 TRBD1 TRBV30 TGTGCCTGGAGTACAGGGACAGGGAATTCACCCCTCCACTTT CAWSTGTGNSPLHF
NA TRBJ1-5 NA TRBV7-8 TGTGCCAGCAGCTTAGAACAGGGACATAGCAATCAGCCCCAGCATTTT CASSLEQGHSNQPQHF
few TRBJ1-2 NA TRBV12-3/TRBV12-4 TGTGCCAGCAGCCCTGAAAGCACCTATGGCTACACCTTC CASSPESTYGYTF
NA TRBJ2-6 TRBD1 TRBV5-1 TGCGCCAGCAGCAGGGACAGGGTTGGGGCCAACGTCCTGACTTTC CASSRDRVGANVLTF
NA TRBJ1-3 NA TRBV18 TGTGCCAGCTCACCCGCGACAATGAGCTCTGGAAACACCATATATTTT CASSPATMSSGNTIYF
NA TRBJ1-5 TRBD1 TRBV4-3 TGCGCCAGCAGCCAATCACTCCCCGGACAGGGGGGCAATCAGCCCCAGCATTTT CASSQSLPGQGGNQPQHF
NA TRBJ2-3 TRBD2 TRBV15 TGTGCCACCAGCAGAGAGCGGGGGGGCACAGATACGCAGTATTTT CATSRERGGTDTQYF
NA TRBJ2-1 TRBD1 TRBV7-9 TGTGCCAGCAGCCAAGGGACAGTTGGTCCCCTCGTACTTTACAATGAGCAGTTCTTC CASSQGTVGPLVLYNEQFF
NA TRBJ2-3 NA TRBV9 TGTGCCAGCAGCCCCCCCCCGGGTACGACAGATACGCAGTATTTT CASSPPPGTTDTQYF
NA TRBJ1-1 TRBD1 TRBV10-3 TGTGCCATCAGTGAAAAGACAGGGGGGAACACTGAAGCTTTCTTT CAISEKTGGNTEAFF
NA TRBJ1-2 NA TRBV18 TGTGCCAGCCAACGCGGGACGGAGGATACTAACTATGGCTACACCTTC CASQRGTEDTNYGYTF
NA TRBJ1-1 NA TRBV18 TGTGCCAGCTCACCGGGACATGAAGCTTTCTTT CASSPGHEAFF
NA TRBJ2-3 NA TRBV29-1 TGCAGCGTAGTCAGGGCCCCCCACACAGATACGCAGTATTTT CSVVRAPHTDTQYF
NA TRBJ1-5 TRBD1 TRBV7-2 TGTGCCAGCAGCGCCCTGGGACAGGGGATGAATCAGCCCCAGCATTTT CASSALGQGMNQPQHF
NA TRBJ1-5 TRBD1 TRBV3-1/TRBV3-2 TGTGCCAGCAGCCAAGTAGGGACAGGGGATGGTCAGCCCCAGCATTTT CASSQVGTGDGQPQHF
NA TRBJ2-6 NA TRBV4-2 TGTGCCAGCAGCCCGGCTGGGGCCCTGGGTGGGGGGGCCAACGTCCTGACTTTC CASSPAGALGGGANVLTF
NA TRBJ2-4 NA TRBV19 TGTGCCAGTAGTATAGTATCCGGAAACATTCAGTACTTC CASSIVSGNIQYF
once TRBJ1-5 NA TRBV18 TGTGCCAGCTCACCATACAGGGATCAGCCCCAGCATTTT CASSPYRDQPQHF
NA TRBJ1-5 TRBD1 TRBV19 TGTGCCAGTAGTATACTCCGGAGCAGGGGGCTTCAGCCCCAGCATTTT CASSILRSRGLQPQHF
once TRBJ1-1 TRBD1 TRBV28 TGTGCCAGCAGACAAACCGGGACAGGGATTAACACTGAAGCTTTCTTT CASRQTGTGINTEAFF